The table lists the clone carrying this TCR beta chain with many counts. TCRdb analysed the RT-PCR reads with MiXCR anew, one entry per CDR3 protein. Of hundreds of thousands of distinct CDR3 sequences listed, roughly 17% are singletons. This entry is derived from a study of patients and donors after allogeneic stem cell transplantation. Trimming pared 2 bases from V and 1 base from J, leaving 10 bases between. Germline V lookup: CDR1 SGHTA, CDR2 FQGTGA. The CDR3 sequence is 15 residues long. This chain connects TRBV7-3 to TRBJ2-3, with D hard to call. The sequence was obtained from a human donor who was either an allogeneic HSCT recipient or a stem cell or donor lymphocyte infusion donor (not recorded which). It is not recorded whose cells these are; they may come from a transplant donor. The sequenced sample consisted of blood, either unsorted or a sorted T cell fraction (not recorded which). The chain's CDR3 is CASSLDGVGTDTQYF. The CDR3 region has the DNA TGTGCCAGCAGCTTAGATGGTGTTGGCACAGATACGCAGTATTTT.